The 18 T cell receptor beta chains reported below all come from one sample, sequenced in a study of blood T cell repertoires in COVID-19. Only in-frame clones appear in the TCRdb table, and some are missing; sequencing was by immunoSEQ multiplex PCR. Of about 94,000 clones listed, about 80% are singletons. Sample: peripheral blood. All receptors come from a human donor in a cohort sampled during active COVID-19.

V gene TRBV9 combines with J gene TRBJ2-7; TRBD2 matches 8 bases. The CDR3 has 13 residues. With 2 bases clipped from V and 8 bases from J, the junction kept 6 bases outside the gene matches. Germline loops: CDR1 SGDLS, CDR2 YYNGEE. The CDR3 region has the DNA TGTGCCAGCAGCGTCAGGGTAGCGGGAAAGCAGTACTTC. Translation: CASSVRVAGKQYF.

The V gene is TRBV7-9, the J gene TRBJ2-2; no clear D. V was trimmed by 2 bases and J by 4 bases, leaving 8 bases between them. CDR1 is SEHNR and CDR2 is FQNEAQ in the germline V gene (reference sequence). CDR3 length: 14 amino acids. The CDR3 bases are TGTGCCAGCAGCTTAAAGCGCGGCACCGGGGAGCTGTTTTTT. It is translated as CASSLKRGTGELFF.

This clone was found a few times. The DNA of the CDR3 is TGTGCCAGCTCACCATTAGTCCAGGGCTATGGCTACACCTTC. Amino acid sequence: CASSPLVQGYGYTF. The chain combines TRBV18 with TRBJ1-2, with D possibly matching TRBD1 (5 bases). The CDR3 extends over 14 amino acids. CDR1 is KGHSH, CDR2 LQKENI, per germline. Trimming left V 2 bases short and J 4 bases short, with 11 bases between.

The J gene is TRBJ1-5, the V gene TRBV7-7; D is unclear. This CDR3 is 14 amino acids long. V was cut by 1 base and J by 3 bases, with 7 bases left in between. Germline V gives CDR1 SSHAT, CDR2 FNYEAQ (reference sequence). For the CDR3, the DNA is TGTGCCAGCAGCTTAGTAGCCTTCAATCAGCCCCAGCATTTT. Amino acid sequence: CASSLVAFNQPQHF. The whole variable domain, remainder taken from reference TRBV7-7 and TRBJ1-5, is GAGVSQSPRYKVTKRGQDVTLRCDPISSHATLYWYQQALGQGPEFLTYFNYEAQPDKSGLPSDRFSAERPEGSISTLTIQRTEQRDSAMYRCASSLVAFNQPQHFGDGTRLSIL.

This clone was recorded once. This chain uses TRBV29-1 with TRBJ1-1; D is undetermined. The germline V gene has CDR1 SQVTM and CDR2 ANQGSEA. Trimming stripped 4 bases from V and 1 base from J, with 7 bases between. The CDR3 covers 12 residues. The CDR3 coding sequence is TGCAGCGTTGGAGGAGGGAACACTGAAGCTTTCTTT. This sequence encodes CSVGGGNTEAFF. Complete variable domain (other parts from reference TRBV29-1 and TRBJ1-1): SAVISQKPSRDICQRGTSLTIQCQVDSQVTMMFWYRQQPGQSLTLIATANQGSEATYESGFVIDKFPISRPNLTFSTLTVSNMSPEDSSIYLCSVGGGNTEAFFGQGTRLTVV.

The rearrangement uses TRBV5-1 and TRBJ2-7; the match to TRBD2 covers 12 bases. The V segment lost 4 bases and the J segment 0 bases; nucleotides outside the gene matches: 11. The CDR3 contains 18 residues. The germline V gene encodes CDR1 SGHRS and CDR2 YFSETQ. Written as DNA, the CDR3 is TGCGCCAGCAGCGCCACCCCGGGACTAGCGGGTAGCTCCTACGAGCAGTACTTC. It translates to CASSATPGLAGSSYEQYF.

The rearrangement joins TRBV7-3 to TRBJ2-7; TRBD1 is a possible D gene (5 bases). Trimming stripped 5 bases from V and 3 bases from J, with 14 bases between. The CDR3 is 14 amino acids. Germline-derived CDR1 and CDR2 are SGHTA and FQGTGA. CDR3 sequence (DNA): TGTGCCAGCAGCCTTAATCAGGGTAACTACGAGCAGTACTTC. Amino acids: CASSLNQGNYEQYF.

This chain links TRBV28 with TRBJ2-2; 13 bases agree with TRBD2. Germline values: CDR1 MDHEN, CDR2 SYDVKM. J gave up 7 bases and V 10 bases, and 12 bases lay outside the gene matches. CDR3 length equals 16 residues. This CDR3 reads CATILAGGLGVGELFF. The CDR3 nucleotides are TGTGCCACCATACTAGCGGGAGGGCTCGGGGTCGGGGAGCTGTTTTTT. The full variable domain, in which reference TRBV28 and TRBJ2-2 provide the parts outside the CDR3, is DVKVTQSSRYLVKRTGEKVFLECVQDMDHENMFWYRQDPGLGLRLIYFSYDVKMKEKGDIPEGYSVSREKKERFSLILESASTNQTSMYLCATILAGGLGVGELFFGEGSRLTVL.

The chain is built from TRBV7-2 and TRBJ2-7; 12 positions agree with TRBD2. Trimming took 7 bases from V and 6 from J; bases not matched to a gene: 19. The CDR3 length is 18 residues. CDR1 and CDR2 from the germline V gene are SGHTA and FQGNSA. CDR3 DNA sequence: TGTGCCAGCACCGCCGGGGGTCTAGCGGGAGGGCCGTATGGCGAGCAGTACTTC. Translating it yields CASTAGGLAGGPYGEQYF.

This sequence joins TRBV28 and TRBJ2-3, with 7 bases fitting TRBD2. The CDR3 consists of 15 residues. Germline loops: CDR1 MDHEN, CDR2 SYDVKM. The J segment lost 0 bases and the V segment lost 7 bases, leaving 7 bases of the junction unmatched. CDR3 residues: CASKTSRTSTDTQYF. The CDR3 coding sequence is TGTGCCAGCAAGACTAGCCGCACTAGCACAGATACGCAGTATTTT.

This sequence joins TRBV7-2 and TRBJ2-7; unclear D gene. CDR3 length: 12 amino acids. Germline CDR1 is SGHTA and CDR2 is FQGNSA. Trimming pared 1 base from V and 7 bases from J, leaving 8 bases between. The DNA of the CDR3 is TGTGCCAGCAGCTTAGACGTGCAGGAGCAGTACTTC. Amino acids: CASSLDVQEQYF. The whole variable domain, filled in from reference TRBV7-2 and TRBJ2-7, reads GAGVSQSPSNKVTEKGKDVELRCDPISGHTALYWYRQSLGQGLEFLIYFQGNSAPDKSGLPSDRFSAERTGGSVSTLTIQRTQQEDSAVYLCASSLDVQEQYFGPGTRLTVT.

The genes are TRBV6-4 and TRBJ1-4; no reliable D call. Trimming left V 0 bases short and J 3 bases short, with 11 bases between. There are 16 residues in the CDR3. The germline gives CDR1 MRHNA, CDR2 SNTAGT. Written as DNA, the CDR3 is TGTGCCAGCAGTGACTCGTGGGCCCCCGCTAATGAAAAACTGTTTTTT. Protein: CASSDSWAPANEKLFF.

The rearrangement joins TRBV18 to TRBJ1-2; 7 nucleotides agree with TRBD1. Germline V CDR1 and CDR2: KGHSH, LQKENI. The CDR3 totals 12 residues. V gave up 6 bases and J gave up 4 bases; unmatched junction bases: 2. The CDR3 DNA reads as TGTGCCAGCTCCCGGGACAGCTATGGCTACACCTTC. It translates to CASSRDSYGYTF.

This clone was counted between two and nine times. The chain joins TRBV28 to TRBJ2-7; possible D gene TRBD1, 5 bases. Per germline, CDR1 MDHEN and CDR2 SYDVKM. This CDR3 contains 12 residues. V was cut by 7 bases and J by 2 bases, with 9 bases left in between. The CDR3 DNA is TGTGCCAGCACAGGGCTTACCTACGAGCAGTACTTC. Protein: CASTGLTYEQYF.

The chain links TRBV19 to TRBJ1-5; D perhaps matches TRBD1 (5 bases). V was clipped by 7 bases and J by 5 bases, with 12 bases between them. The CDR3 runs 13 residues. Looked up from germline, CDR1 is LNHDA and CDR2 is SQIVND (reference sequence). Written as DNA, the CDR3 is TGTGCCAGTACCGGAGGGGCATATCAGCCCCAGCATTTT. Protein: CASTGGAYQPQHF. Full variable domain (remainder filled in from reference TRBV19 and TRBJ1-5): DGGITQSPKYLFRKEGQNVTLSCEQNLNHDAMYWYRQDPGQGLRLIYYSQIVNDFQKGDIAEGYSVSREKKESFPLTVTSAQKNPTAFYLCASTGGAYQPQHFGDGTRLSIL.

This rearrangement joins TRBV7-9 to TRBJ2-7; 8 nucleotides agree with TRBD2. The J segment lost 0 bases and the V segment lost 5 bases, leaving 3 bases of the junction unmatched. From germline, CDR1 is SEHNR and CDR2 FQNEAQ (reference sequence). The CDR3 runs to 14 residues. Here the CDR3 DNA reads TGTGCCAGCAGCCCAACTAGCGGCTCCTACGAGCAGTACTTC. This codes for CASSPTSGSYEQYF.

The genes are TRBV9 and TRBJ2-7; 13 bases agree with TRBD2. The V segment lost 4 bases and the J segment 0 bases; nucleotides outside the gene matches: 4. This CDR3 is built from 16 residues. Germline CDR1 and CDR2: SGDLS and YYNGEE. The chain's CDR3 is CASSLGTSGDSYEQYF. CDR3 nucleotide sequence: TGTGCCAGCAGCCTCGGGACTAGCGGGGACTCCTACGAGCAGTACTTC.

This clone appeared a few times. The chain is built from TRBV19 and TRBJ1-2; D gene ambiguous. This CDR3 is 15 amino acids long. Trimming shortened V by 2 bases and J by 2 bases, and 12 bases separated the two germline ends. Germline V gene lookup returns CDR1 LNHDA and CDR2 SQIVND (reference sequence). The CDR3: CASSIRAGGNYGYTF. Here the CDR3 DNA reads TGTGCCAGTAGTATACGAGCAGGAGGAAACTATGGCTACACCTTC.